This T cell receptor (beta chain) derives from a study of T cells after yellow fever vaccination (dated by TCRdb to about 2019). About the investigation overall: The SMART-Seq v4 Ultra Low Input RNA kit was used to prepare libraries from fractions with low cell numbers. Blood samples were taken at several timepoints before and after primary and secondary immunization, and bulk PBMC replicates and cell subsets were isolated. Two healthy male donors made up the cohort, one aged 18 to 30 years and the other aged 30 to 40 years. To follow T-cell clones before and after primary and booster YFV17D yellow fever vaccination, bulk TCR alpha and beta repertoires were sequenced over time.

The treatment or condition label on this specimen signifies: live attenuated yellow fever vaccine strain. A standard Ficoll-Paque protocol was used to isolate PBMCs from peripheral blood. Dynabeads CD4 and CD8 positive selection kits were used to isolate CD4 and CD8 T-cell fractions. TriZol was used to extract RNA from bulk PBMCs, CD4 and CD8 fractions, and dextramer-positive and dextramer-negative fractions. Concerning this clonotype itself: Which antigen it targets is not known. No quality values exist for individual bases; no much larger clone is one base distant.

Taken from the germline V gene, the CDR1 and CDR2 loops are MNHNS and SASEGT. The CDR3 holds 14 amino acids from the cysteine to the phenylalanine. Of the read, only the CDR3 DNA is kept; its 42 bases are in frame from base 1. Ends trimmed: V by 5 bases, J by 13 bases; bases unmatched to a gene: 10. What the research found in general, with its limitations: The study included only a couple of donors, which limits how far the findings can be generalized. Because abundant contaminating clonotypes from the bulk population could be contained in FACS-sorted repertoires, computational filtering was required. After the booster, most of the clones that had expanded following primary vaccination were detected again (roughly 97% of CD4 and roughly 88% of CD8), which suggests that memory was broadly maintained. The secondary T-cell response was weaker than the primary response but faster, peaking on day 5 instead of day 15. A small fraction of clonotypes showed up in both the CD4 and CD8 compartments, probably as a result of convergent recombination.

TCR cDNA was synthesized by 5'RACE template switching, through which a universal primer site and unique molecular identifiers were introduced. Priming for cDNA synthesis came from both the TCR alpha and TCR beta constant segments. Two PCR steps were used to amplify libraries, with sample barcodes and sequencing adapters being added in the second step. Sequencing of libraries was performed on Illumina HiSeq 2500 (2x100 bp) or NovaSeq (2x150 bp). In the paper's pipeline: Reads were demultiplexed and collapsed into UMI consensus sequences with MIGEC, and V(D)J alignment was performed with MiXCR. Clonotypes responding to the vaccine were identified with edgeR on replicate PBMC samples, with the criteria of FDR below 0.01 and a log2 fold change above 5 up to day 15. Each bulk clonotype was labeled CD4 or CD8 based on which sequenced repertoire, CD4 or CD8, contained the clonotype at higher abundance. TCRdb trimmed the raw reads at Q25, called clones with MiXCR and kept productive beta chains. Each CDR3 protein appears once, grouped with its most common genes and DNA. TCRdb, not the original authors, processed these V and J calls. Within this sample are a few hundred thousand distinct CDR3 sequences, with approximately 6.8% of them counted one time only. The top ten hold 0.8% to 1.2% of the sample.

The sequence joins TRBV6-1 to TRBJ2-1, with TRBD1 identical over 11 junction bases. This clonotype originated in a man aged 25 to 40 who received the YFV17D yellow fever vaccine. The sample was CD4+ T cells sorted from PBMCs, taken on the day of the yellow fever booster vaccination. The nucleotide sequence is TGTGCCAGCAGTCGGACAGGGGGCGAGGACACCCAGTTCTTC. Its protein reads: CASSRTGGEDTQFF.